The 6 T cell receptor beta chains given below trace back to one sample, sequenced in a study of cytomegalovirus exposure and HLA in healthy donors. The PCR made use of 60 Vbeta and 13 Jbeta primers. Sequenced by immunoSEQ multiplex PCR; TCRdb stores in-frame clones only, minus some. The repertoire includes 150,000 to 200,000 clones, about 81% of them detected once, and 1.5% to 2% sits in the top ten. Sample: PBMCs. Receptor source: a man aged 18 to 29 in good health and CMV-seronegative.

This chain links TRBV28 with TRBJ1-1; D might be TRBD1 (5 bases). The V end lost 5 bases, the J end lost 1 base, and 17 bases lay between the germline ends. Per the germline V gene, CDR1 is MDHEN and CDR2 is SYDVKM. The CDR3 contains 16 residues. This CDR3 reads CASSPGGAGGNTEAFF. DNA for the CDR3: TGTGCCAGCAGTCCCGGAGGGGCCGGGGGGAACACTGAAGCTTTCTTT.

The chain has TRBV28 and TRBJ1-1, with D maybe TRBD1 (6 bases). The V gene lost 0 bases and the J gene lost 5 bases, with 16 bases spanning the gap. This CDR3 is 16 amino acids long. Per germline, CDR1 MDHEN and CDR2 SYDVKM. CDR3 DNA sequence: TGTGCCAGCAGTTTATGGTACAGGGCCCCAAGGACTGAAGCTTTCTTT. Translating gives CASSLWYRAPRTEAFF.

The chain couples TRBV6-4 to TRBJ2-1; D possibly corresponds to TRBD2 (5 bases). This CDR3 is built from 14 residues. V lost 5 bases and J 1 base, leaving 9 bases between the germline ends. Germline V gene lookup returns CDR1 MRHNA and CDR2 SNTAGT. The CDR3 DNA sequence: TGTGCCAGCAGTCGAGAGGGTTCCTACAATGAGCAGTTCTTC. It encodes CASSREGSYNEQFF.

V is TRBV30 and J is TRBJ2-4, with D tentatively TRBD1 (5 bases). CDR1 and CDR2 (germline): GTSNPN, SVGIG (reference sequence). Trimming cost V 8 bases and J 7 bases, with 18 bases left between them. CDR3 size: 13 residues. The CDR3 is CARKAQGGNIQYF. For the CDR3, the DNA is TGTGCCCGTAAAGCCCAGGGTGGGAACATTCAGTACTTC. Together with reference TRBV30 and TRBJ2-4, the CDR3 gives the full variable domain: SQTIHQWPATLVQPVGSPLSLECTVEGTSNPNLYWYRQAAGRGLQLLFYSVGIGQISSEVPQNLSASRPQDRQFILSSKKLLLSDSGFYLCARKAQGGNIQYFGAGTRLSVL.

The gene calls are TRBV5-1 and TRBJ2-7, with D unclear. With 0 bases removed from V and 1 base from J, the gap between germline ends came to 8 bases. This CDR3 is built from 14 residues. Looked up from germline, CDR1 is SGHRS and CDR2 is YFSETQ. The CDR3 sequence is CASSLEYGSYEQYF. DNA for the CDR3: TGCGCCAGCAGCTTGGAGTACGGTTCCTACGAGCAGTACTTC.

This chain joins TRBV4-1 and TRBJ1-1, with D tentatively TRBD1 (6 bases). Trimming shortened V by 2 bases and J by 7 bases, and 11 bases separated the two germline ends. CDR1 is MGHRA and CDR2 is YSYEKL in the germline V gene. CDR3 length: 13 amino acids. The CDR3 nucleotides read TGCGCCAGCAGCCAAAAAGCAGGGGTTGAAGCTTTCTTT. It specifies CASSQKAGVEAFF.